A selection of T cell receptor beta chains follows, all from one sample in a study of cytomegalovirus exposure and HLA in healthy donors. Method: immunoSEQ multiplex PCR; TCRdb's copy keeps in-frame clones and lacks some. Of approximately 160,000 clones in the sample, 77% were seen once. The specimen was PBMCs. The receptors shown here come from a woman between 40 and 50 years old in good health and CMV-seropositive. CDR3s include the opening cysteine and the closing phenylalanine or tryptophan. The order of the fields is J gene, V gene, clone size, D gene, CDR3 DNA, CDR3 protein. A D gene is named only where the DNA matches it firmly. Clone size is stated in some rows and not others, as once, few, many or a class when expanded.

TRBJ1-6	TRBV7-2	once	TRBD1	TGTGCCAGCAGCTTATGGGGACAGGGGGCTAGTAATTCACCCCTCCACTTT	CASSLWGQGASNSPLHF
TRBJ1-2	TRBV15	-	TRBD1	TGTGCCACCAGCAGATCTAGGGGGCCCAGGGGTTTATATGGCTACACCTTC	CATSRSRGPRGLYGYTF
TRBJ1-1	TRBV9	-	-	TGTGCCAGCAGCCCTCCGGGAGATGAAGCTTTCTTT	CASSPPGDEAFF
TRBJ1-5	TRBV15	few	-	TGTGCCACCAGCAGTAGATTAAGCAATCAGCCCCAGCATTTT	CATSSRLSNQPQHF
TRBJ1-3	TRBV4-3	-	-	TGCGCCAGCAGCCAAGGCACAGGCCCTGGAAACACCATATATTTT	CASSQGTGPGNTIYF
TRBJ2-3	TRBV19	-	TRBD2	TGTGCCAGTTCCCTAGCGGCCAGCACAGATACGCAGTATTTT	CASSLAASTDTQYF
TRBJ2-3	TRBV2	-	-	TGTGCCAGCAGTCCGGACTCCGCCACAGATACGCAGTATTTT	CASSPDSATDTQYF
TRBJ2-1	TRBV7-6	-	-	TGTGCCAGCAGCTCACGGGGGACAGTTACCGATGAGCAGTTCTTC	CASSSRGTVTDEQFF
TRBJ2-2	TRBV5-4	few	TRBD2	TGTGCCAGCAGCCCCCGCCGGGGGGACACCGGGGAGCTGTTTTTT	CASSPRRGDTGELFF
TRBJ2-7	TRBV2	once	TRBD1	TGTGCCAGCAGTCGTGGGACAGGGGGCCAGTACGAGCAGTACTTC	CASSRGTGGQYEQYF
TRBJ1-2	TRBV10-3	-	TRBD1	TGTGCCATCAGTGGAGGACAGGGGGATGGCTACACCTTC	CAISGGQGDGYTF
TRBJ2-7	TRBV15	-	TRBD1	TGTGCCACCGTTATAGACAGGGGAATCCACGAGCAGTACTTC	CATVIDRGIHEQYF
TRBJ1-1	TRBV2	-	-	TGTGCCAGCAGAACCGGGAACACTGAAGCTTTCTTT	CASRTGNTEAFF
TRBJ2-2	TRBV2	-	-	TGTGCCAGCAAAGGGCAGGGGAGCGGGGAGCTGTTTTTT	CASKGQGSGELFF
TRBJ2-2	TRBV7-9	-	-	TGTGCCAGCAGCATCAGGCGTTCCGGGGACACCGGGGAGCTGTTTTTT	CASSIRRSGDTGELFF
TRBJ1-2	TRBV18	-	TRBD1	TGTGCCAGCTCACCACCCGGGACAGGGGGCACCTATGGCTACACCTTC	CASSPPGTGGTYGYTF
TRBJ1-2	TRBV6-1	-	-	TGTGCCAGCAGTGAAGCTTGGGAGGGCGGTGGCTACACCTTC	CASSEAWEGGGYTF
TRBJ1-1	TRBV6-5	few	TRBD1	TGTGCCAGCAGTTCCAACAGGGGGAACACTGAAGCTTTCTTT	CASSSNRGNTEAFF
TRBJ1-3	TRBV18	-	TRBD1	TGTGCCAGCTCATACGGGCAGGGGGCCGCTGGAAACACCATATATTTT	CASSYGQGAAGNTIYF
TRBJ1-2	TRBV9	-	TRBD1	TGTGCCAGCAGCGGATTCGGACAGGGCCACTATGGCTACACCTTC	CASSGFGQGHYGYTF
TRBJ2-5	TRBV6-5	-	-	TGTGCCAGCGGCTCGGGGACCCAGTACTTC	CASGSGTQYF
TRBJ2-7	TRBV2	once	-	TGTGCCAGCAGTCCCTCCGACATCCAGCAGTACTTC	CASSPSDIQQYF
TRBJ2-3	TRBV4-3	-	TRBD2	TGCGCCAGCAGCCGAGAAGCGGGGCCAGATACGCAGTATTTT	CASSREAGPDTQYF
TRBJ2-7	TRBV7-9	-	TRBD1	TGTGCCAGCAGCTTAGCAGGGGGCGAGTACGAGCAGTACTTC	CASSLAGGEYEQYF
TRBJ1-4	TRBV18	once	-	TGTGCCAGCTCACCTCTATCGGGGACTGTTAATGAAAAACTGTTTTTT	CASSPLSGTVNEKLFF
TRBJ2-1	TRBV9	-	TRBD2	TGTGCCAGCAGCGTAATCCCAAGCGGGGGGGCCCAGGAGCAGTTCTTC	CASSVIPSGGAQEQFF
TRBJ2-3	TRBV5-4	-	-	TGTGCCAGCAGTTCTCCGAGGGGCACAGATACGCAGTATTTT	CASSSPRGTDTQYF
TRBJ1-1	TRBV7-6	-	-	TGTGCCAGCAGCTTAAGCAGGTTAACTGAAGCTTTCTTT	CASSLSRLTEAFF
TRBJ2-6	TRBV7-9	few	-	TGTGCCAGCAGCTTGGGCGGACAGAGCTCTGGGGCCAACGTCCTGACTTTC	CASSLGGQSSGANVLTF
TRBJ2-2	TRBV30	-	TRBD2	TGTGCCTGGAGTCGCCGGACTAGCGGGGGACCCGGGGAGCTGTTTTTT	CAWSRRTSGGPGELFF
TRBJ2-3	TRBV7-9	-	-	TGTGCCAGCAGCTTAGCAATCCGGGACACAGATACGCAGTATTTT	CASSLAIRDTDTQYF
TRBJ2-1	TRBV5-1	-	-	TGCGCCAGCAGCTTGGTGGGACAAGGGGGGGGCGGTGAGCAGTTCTTC	CASSLVGQGGGGEQFF
TRBJ1-1	TRBV30	-	-	TGTGCCTCGGGGAACGAAGCGAACACTGAAGCTTTCTTT	CASGNEANTEAFF
TRBJ1-5	TRBV5-8	once	-	TGTGCCAGCACGAGACAGGTTCCGGGCGGCAATCAGCCCCAGCATTTT	CASTRQVPGGNQPQHF
TRBJ2-7	TRBV10-1	few	-	TGCGCCAGCAGCTTCGGACAGTCCAGCTCCTACGAGCAGTACTTC	CASSFGQSSSYEQYF
TRBJ2-2	TRBV5-4	few	-	TGTGCCAGCAGCGGACAACAAGCGAACACCGGGGAGCTGTTTTTT	CASSGQQANTGELFF
TRBJ1-1	TRBV7-9	-	TRBD1	TGTGCCAGCAGCTTCGGGACAGCAAACACTGAAGCTTTCTTT	CASSFGTANTEAFF
TRBJ2-3	TRBV6-4	-	-	TGTGCCAGCAGTGACCACTCCTCGGATACGCAGTATTTT	CASSDHSSDTQYF
TRBJ1-6	TRBV2	-	-	TGTGCCAGCAGTGAAACAGATACCTATAATTCACCCCTCCACTTT	CASSETDTYNSPLHF
TRBJ1-1	TRBV4-1	-	-	TGCGCCAGCAGTAGATCTGAAATGAACACTGAAGCTTTCTTT	CASSRSEMNTEAFF
TRBJ1-2	TRBV5-1	-	TRBD1	TGCGCCAGCAGCACGAATCAGGGGGCGTCTGGCTACACCTTC	CASSTNQGASGYTF
TRBJ2-7	TRBV5-6	-	TRBD1	TGTGCCAGCAGCTTCGGACAGGGGGTCCTGAACGAGCAGTACTTC	CASSFGQGVLNEQYF
TRBJ2-4	TRBV9	few	TRBD1	TGTGCCAGCAGCCCCCCCGAGGACAGGGGGGACATTCAGTACTTC	CASSPPEDRGDIQYF
TRBJ1-2	TRBV2	-	TRBD1	TGTGCCAGCAGTCCCTCTGGTAGGGGGCAACGCTATGGCTACACCTTC	CASSPSGRGQRYGYTF
TRBJ2-5	TRBV29-1	-	TRBD2	TGCAGCGTGAAGAGGTTAGCGGGGGACCAAGAGACCCAGTACTTC	CSVKRLAGDQETQYF
TRBJ2-7	TRBV14	-	-	TGTGCCAGCGGACAGAGTTCTACCTACGAGCAGTACTTC	CASGQSSTYEQYF
TRBJ2-1	TRBV6-5	-	-	TGTGCCAGCAGTTACAAGAGTAGCGGAGCCCGAAATAAGCAGTTCTTC	CASSYKSSGARNKQFF
TRBJ1-3	TRBV30	-	-	TGTGCCTGGAGTGTACCAGGCTTCCCTGGAAACACCATATATTTT	CAWSVPGFPGNTIYF
TRBJ1-4	TRBV4-3	-	-	TGCGCCAGCAGCCAAGTGGGAGCTACTAATGAAAAACTGTTTTTT	CASSQVGATNEKLFF
TRBJ2-7	TRBV5-6	-	-	TGTGCCAGCAGCTTGGTGTTAGCGGATACCTACGAGCAGTACTTC	CASSLVLADTYEQYF